Listed below are T cell receptor beta chains from one sample, sequenced in a study. Each CDR3 protein gets one entry after TCRdb re-called the RT-PCR reads with MiXCR. The profile shows more than 600,000 distinct CDR3 sequences, 12% to 15% of them singletons. The material sequenced was memory CD4+ T cells from blood. These receptors were collected from a female donor in good health, serving as a healthy control. Both conserved end residues are trimmed from each CDR3. D genes are given only for firm matches.

d_gene	v_gene	j_gene	CDR3aa
TRBD2	TRBV5-1	TRBJ2-2	ASSPLAADLTRELF
TRBD1	TRBV5-1	TRBJ1-6	ASSEPGGSPLH
.	TRBV28	TRBJ2-7	ASSLRLVYEQY
.	TRBV6-5	TRBJ2-6	ASSYQILSGANVLT
TRBD2	TRBV28	TRBJ2-2	ATAGGGTGELF
.	TRBV12-5	TRBJ1-1	ASGSAGLAEAF
.	TRBV28	TRBJ2-1	ASRATGRGEQF
.	TRBV12-3/TRBV12-4	TRBJ2-7	ASRAALYEQY
.	TRBV11-2	TRBJ2-2	ASNYGPGELF
TRBD1	TRBV28	TRBJ2-3	ASSSVRTGTSTDTQY
TRBD1	TRBV20-1	TRBJ2-3	SATSGTGNTPDTQY
TRBD1	TRBV28	TRBJ2-7	ASSQTGFNEQY
.	TRBV24-1	TRBJ2-2	ATSDPSSGTPTGELF
TRBD1	TRBV29-1	TRBJ1-1	SVEPDRGEAF
TRBD1	TRBV12-3/TRBV12-4	TRBJ1-2	ASGLGTGADYGYT
TRBD2	TRBV7-9	TRBJ2-1	ASSLARVLAGYNEQF
TRBD2	TRBV7-2	TRBJ2-3	ASSAGTRSDTQY
TRBD1	TRBV11-2	TRBJ2-3	ASSITGDGGDTQY
TRBD2	TRBV27	TRBJ2-5	ASSWYPSGGETQY
.	TRBV7-2	TRBJ2-1	ASSLSWGSGNEQF
TRBD2	TRBV12-3/TRBV12-4	TRBJ2-2	ASSRGGYTGELF
TRBD1	TRBV29-1	TRBJ1-1	SAWGQGSGDTEAF
TRBD2	TRBV3-1	TRBJ2-7	ASSRGLAGGHEQY
.	TRBV10-3	TRBJ2-7	AISESTGEQY
TRBD2	TRBV25-1	TRBJ2-3	ASSEFSLLSGKSTDTQY
TRBD2	TRBV30	TRBJ2-7	AWSPSGRPYEQY
.	TRBV10-3	TRBJ2-5	AISEPAETQY
.	TRBV28	TRBJ1-2	ASMGTTGLTNYGYT
TRBD2	TRBV24-1	TRBJ2-1	ATSDPSGGEYNKQF
.	TRBV5-1	TRBJ2-3	ASSLEPGTDTQY
TRBD2	TRBV20-1	.	SAAGLAGYNEQF
.	TRBV28	TRBJ2-7	ASNPGAGYEQY
TRBD2	TRBV7-2	TRBJ2-7	ASTLSGTILGHEQY
.	TRBV7-8	TRBJ1-4	ASSLVGVPHEKLF
TRBD2	TRBV4-2	TRBJ2-5	ASSQDGTSSQETQY
.	TRBV2	TRBJ2-3	ASNRLSGSTDTQY
.	TRBV5-8	TRBJ2-7	ASSLTGKNYEQY
.	TRBV4-2	TRBJ2-2	ASSQEEARGVLNAGELF
TRBD2	TRBV5-1	TRBJ2-5	ASRLSRTSGPQETQY
TRBD2	TRBV5-1	TRBJ2-5	ASSWGGTSGRETQY
TRBD2	TRBV5-4	TRBJ2-1	ASTISGSRWENEQF
.	TRBV7-9	TRBJ1-1	ASSSSDGKGAF